The next 16 T cell receptor beta chains were all read from a single sample in a study of cytomegalovirus exposure and HLA in healthy donors. PCR used 60 Vbeta primers and 13 Jbeta primers. Here immunoSEQ multiplex PCR was the method, and the copy in TCRdb shows in-frame clones only, minus some. The table includes more than 150,000 clones, over 70% detected once. The sample was PBMCs. The source is a woman under 30 in good health and CMV-seropositive.

CDR3 DNA: TGTGCCAGCACTTTAGCCAGCGGGGGGGCCGAGACCCAGTACTTC. Translation gives CASTLASGGAETQYF. The chain couples TRBV6-1 to TRBJ2-5; 10 nucleotides agree with TRBD2. Germline CDR1 MNHNS, CDR2 SASEGT. The length of the CDR3 is 15 residues. V dropped 7 bases and J dropped 5; count of bases not matched to a gene: 10.

Points on this clone: At one end, the junction sequence differs from germline, possibly due to a read error. The CDR3 sequence: CASSPTGTKETQYF. In DNA, the CDR3 is TGTGCTAGCAGCCCGACCGGGACTAAAGAGACCCAGTACTTC. The chain links TRBV7-7 to TRBJ2-5; 7 nucleotides align to TRBD2. The germline V gene encodes CDR1 SSHAT and CDR2 FNYEAQ (reference sequence). CDR3 length equals 14 residues. The whole variable domain, filled in from reference TRBV7-7 and TRBJ2-5, reads GAGVSQSPRYKVTKRGQDVTLRCDPISSHATLYWYQQALGQGPEFLTYFNYEAQPDKSGLPSDRFSAERPEGSISTLTIQRTEQRDSAMYRCASSPTGTKETQYFGPGTRLLVL.

The DNA of the CDR3 is TGTGCCAGCAGCTTAGAACCTACCTACAATGAGCAGTTCTTC. Translating it yields CASSLEPTYNEQFF. V is TRBV11-1 and J is TRBJ2-1; D gene unclear. Trimming pared 1 base from V and 2 bases from J, leaving 6 bases between. The V gene's germline CDR1 is SGHAT and CDR2 FQDESV (reference sequence). This CDR3 has 14 amino acids.

This clone was detected a few times. The chain combines TRBV4-3 with TRBJ2-6, with 9 bases that match TRBD1. The V gene end was trimmed by 5 bases and the J gene end by 4 bases; junction bases not matched to a gene: 6. Germline V lookup: CDR1 LGHNA, CDR2 YSLEER. The CDR3 extends over 16 amino acids. CDR3 amino acids: CASSARDRDGANVLTF. In nucleotides, the CDR3 is TGCGCCAGCAGCGCCCGGGACAGGGACGGGGCCAACGTCCTGACTTTC.

This rearrangement joins TRBV27 to TRBJ1-5; possibly TRBD1 for D (5 bases). Germline V CDR1 and CDR2: MNHEY, SMNVEV (reference sequence). V dropped 0 bases and J dropped 3 bases, with 9 bases sitting between them. The CDR3 consists of 15 residues. CDR3: CASSLSRQNNQPQHF. CDR3 coding DNA: TGTGCCAGCAGTTTATCCAGACAGAACAATCAGCCCCAGCATTTT.

The genes are TRBV25-1 and TRBJ2-7; 9 bases agree with TRBD1. CDR3 size: 14 residues. V lost 6 bases, J lost 0 bases, and 3 bases stayed unmatched. Per the germline V gene, CDR1 is MGHDK and CDR2 is SYGVNS. DNA for the CDR3: TGTGCCAGCAGCACAGGGGGCCTCTCCTACGAGCAGTACTTC. Protein product: CASSTGGLSYEQYF.

V usage is TRBV15 and J usage is TRBJ2-7; 8 nucleotides match TRBD2. With V trimmed by 5 bases and J by 6 bases, 9 bases remained unmatched. Germline V gene data show CDR1 as LNHNV and CDR2 as YYDKDF (reference sequence). The CDR3 loop spans 14 amino acids. The CDR3 loop reads CATSLISGASEQYF. Here the CDR3 DNA reads TGTGCCACCAGCTTGATTAGCGGGGCGTCCGAGCAGTACTTC.

The chain couples TRBV4-1 to TRBJ2-7; tentative D call: TRBD2 (5 bases). In germline, CDR1 is MGHRA, CDR2 YSYEKL. The CDR3 extends over 15 amino acids. The V and J ends lost 1 base and 2 bases respectively, with 12 bases between them. Here the CDR3 DNA reads TGCGCCAGCAGCCAAGTTGCGGGCGGAGCCTACGAGCAGTACGTC. Protein sequence: CASSQVAGGAYEQYV.

This rearrangement joins TRBV4-1 to TRBJ2-3, with TRBD2 matching 7 bases. The J segment lost 2 bases and the V segment lost 4 bases, leaving 9 bases of the junction unmatched. CDR1 is MGHRA and CDR2 is YSYEKL in the germline V gene. The length of the CDR3 is 16 residues. The CDR3 region is CASSPRLARSTDTQYF. Here the CDR3 DNA reads TGCGCCAGCAGCCCCCGACTAGCTCGCTCCACAGATACGCAGTATTTT.

The chain has TRBV5-1 and TRBJ2-6; no firm D call. Germline V gene lookup returns CDR1 SGHRS and CDR2 YFSETQ. The ends were cut back, 8 bases at V and 0 bases at J, with 6 bases in the middle. This CDR3 spans 13 amino acids. The DNA for the CDR3 is TGCGCCAGTCAGATCTCTGGGGCCAACGTCCTGACTTTC. Amino acids: CASQISGANVLTF.

The chain joins TRBV11-2 to TRBJ1-2; 8 nucleotides align to TRBD1. V shed 4 bases, J shed 3 bases, and the junction held 10 bases outside the gene matches. This CDR3 is built from 16 residues. Germline V gives CDR1 SGHAT, CDR2 FQNNGV. CDR3: CASSSITRGLYYGYTF. The CDR3 DNA follows: TGTGCCAGCAGCTCGATAACCAGGGGGCTGTACTATGGCTACACCTTC. The whole variable domain, remainder taken from reference TRBV11-2 and TRBJ1-2, is EAGVAQSPRYKIIEKRQSVAFWCNPISGHATLYWYQQILGQGPKLLIQFQNNGVVDDSQLPKDRFSAERLKGVDSTLKIQPAKLEDSAVYLCASSSITRGLYYGYTFGSGTRLTVV.

This clone was seen only a few times. The rearrangement joins TRBV9 to TRBJ1-4; 8 bases agree with TRBD1. The V and J ends lost 3 bases and 5 bases, in that order; junction bases with no gene match: 9. The CDR3 runs to 16 residues. Germline CDR1 reads SGDLS; CDR2 reads YYNGEE. CDR3 sequence reads: CASSGPQGGSNEKLFF. The CDR3 coding sequence is TGTGCCAGCAGCGGCCCACAGGGGGGAAGCAATGAAAAACTGTTTTTT.

V and J are TRBV7-2 and TRBJ1-2, with D possibly matching TRBD1 (6 bases). This CDR3 is built from 13 residues. The V end lost 0 bases, the J end lost 7 bases, and 9 bases lay between the germline ends. Germline V CDR1 and CDR2: SGHTA, FQGNSA. CDR3 DNA: TGTGCCAGCAGCTTAGCGGCAGGGGTTGGCTACACCTTC. This encodes CASSLAAGVGYTF.

This chain links TRBV9 with TRBJ2-7; 7 nucleotides line up with TRBD2. This CDR3 is 12 amino acids long. V lost 7 bases to trimming and J lost 2 bases; unmatched junction nucleotides: 3. The germline gives CDR1 SGDLS, CDR2 YYNGEE. This chain's CDR3 is CASGLAAYEQYF. CDR3 sequence (DNA): TGTGCCAGCGGGCTAGCGGCCTACGAGCAGTACTTC.

The V and J genes are TRBV19 and TRBJ2-3; D is possibly TRBD2 (5 bases). The CDR3 is 15 amino acids. With 3 bases removed from V and 5 bases from J, the gap between germline ends came to 15 bases. The germline CDR1 and CDR2 sequences are LNHDA and SQIVND (reference sequence). The CDR3 here is CASSMEISGRDTQYF. CDR3 in DNA: TGTGCCAGTAGTATGGAGATTTCGGGGAGAGATACGCAGTATTTT.

The chain couples TRBV5-4 to TRBJ2-1; TRBD2 aligns across 10 bases. Germline CDR1 reads SGHNT; CDR2 reads YYREEE (reference sequence). The length of the CDR3 is 14 residues. The trim removed 7 bases at V and 5 bases at J, leaving 6 bases unmatched. CDR3 sequence: CASRPAGGDNEQFF. The CDR3 nucleotides are TGTGCCAGCCGCCCAGCGGGGGGGGACAATGAGCAGTTCTTC.